Here is one T cell receptor (beta chain) with its context. No antigen is known for it. This specimen belongs to a study of cytomegalovirus exposure and HLA in healthy donors. Study-wide results and caveats: Across donors, most TCRs were seen rarely, yet some public ones were widespread.

V shed 6 bases and J shed 5 bases, with 19 bases lying between them. This CDR3 spans 15 amino acids. Germline-derived CDR1 and CDR2 are KGHSH and LQKENI. TCRdb keeps only in-frame clones here, not all; method: immunoSEQ multiplex PCR. The data show approximately 140,000 clones, more than 75% seen once. The specimen sequenced was PBMCs. The rearrangement links TRBV18 to TRBJ1-2; weak D call: TRBD1 (6 bases). The sequence came from a man aged 18 to 29 in good health and CMV-seropositive. The CDR3 sequence is CASSLYTSQGYGYTF. Here the CDR3 DNA reads TGTGCCAGCTCGCTCTACACAAGCCAGGGGTATGGCTACACCTTC.